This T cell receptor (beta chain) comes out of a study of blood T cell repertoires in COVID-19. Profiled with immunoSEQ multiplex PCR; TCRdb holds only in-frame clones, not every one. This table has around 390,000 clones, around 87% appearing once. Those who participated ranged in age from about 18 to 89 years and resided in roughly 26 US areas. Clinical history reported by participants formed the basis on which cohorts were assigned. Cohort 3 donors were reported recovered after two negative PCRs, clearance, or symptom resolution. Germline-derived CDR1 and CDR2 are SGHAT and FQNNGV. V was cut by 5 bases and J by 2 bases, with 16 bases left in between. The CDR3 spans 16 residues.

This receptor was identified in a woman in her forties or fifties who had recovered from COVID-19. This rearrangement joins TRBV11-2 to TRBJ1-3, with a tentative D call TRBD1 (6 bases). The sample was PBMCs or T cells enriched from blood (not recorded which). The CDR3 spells CASSNQGRGTGNTIYF. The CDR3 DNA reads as TGTGCCAGCAGCAACCAGGGCAGGGGAACTGGAAACACCATATATTTT.